This T cell receptor beta chain originates from a study of neoadjuvant anti-PD-1 for oral cavity cancer. The protocol was immunoSEQ multiplex PCR, while the TCRdb copy is restricted to in-frame clones and leaves out a portion. This sample has some 15,000 clones, with 55% to 75% found just once. V was clipped by 10 bases and J by 5 bases, with 23 bases between them. The CDR3 sequence is 15 residues long. CDR1 is LNHDA, CDR2 SQIVND, per germline (reference sequence). This clone is medium-sized by share. This chain joins TRBV19 and TRBJ1-2; unclear D gene. The sequence derives from a person aged 40-85 years with oral cavity squamous cell carcinoma. The source material was PBMCs, sampled before nivolumab (anti-PD-1) treatment. CDR3 bases: TGTGCCACCGACCTCTCACCAGACCAAGGGTATGGCTACACCTTC. This encodes CATDLSPDQGYGYTF.